This TCR beta chain was recorded in a study of cytomegalovirus exposure and HLA in healthy donors. Study-level points and caveats: In a later analysis, across HLA loci, associated TCR counts were highest for DRB1, lowest for HLA-C.

Researchers ran the PCR with 60 Vbeta and 13 Jbeta primers. Libraries were prepared by immunoSEQ multiplex PCR; TCRdb keeps only in-frame clonotypes and omits some of them. In the table there are tens of thousands of clones, approximately 76% of which are singletons. V was clipped by 6 bases and J by 6 bases, with 8 bases between them. Germline loops: CDR1 SNHLY, CDR2 FYNNEI. CDR3 length: 11 residues. Comment on this clone: Its antigen is as yet unknown.

The TCR was taken from a male donor in good health and CMV-seronegative. The sequencing input was PBMCs. This chain joins TRBV2 and TRBJ1-1; possibly TRBD1 for D (6 bases). CDR3 amino acids: CASRGTSEAFF. The DNA for the CDR3 is TGTGCCAGCAGGGGGACATCTGAAGCTTTCTTT.